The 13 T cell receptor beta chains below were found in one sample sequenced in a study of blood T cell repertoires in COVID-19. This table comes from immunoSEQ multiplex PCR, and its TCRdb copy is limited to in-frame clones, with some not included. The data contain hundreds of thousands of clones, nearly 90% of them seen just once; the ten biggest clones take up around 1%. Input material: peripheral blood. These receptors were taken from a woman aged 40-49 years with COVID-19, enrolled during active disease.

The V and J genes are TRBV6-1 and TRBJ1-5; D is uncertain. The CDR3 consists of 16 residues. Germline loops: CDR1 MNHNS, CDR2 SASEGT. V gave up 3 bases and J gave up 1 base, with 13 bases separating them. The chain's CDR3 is CASSDSGSVSNQPQHF. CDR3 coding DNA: TGTGCCAGCAGTGATTCCGGGTCAGTCAGCAATCAGCCCCAGCATTTT.

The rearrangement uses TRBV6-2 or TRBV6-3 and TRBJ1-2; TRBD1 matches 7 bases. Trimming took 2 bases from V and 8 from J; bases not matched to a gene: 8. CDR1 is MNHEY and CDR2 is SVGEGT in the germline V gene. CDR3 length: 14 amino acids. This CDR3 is CASSYIDRDWGYTF. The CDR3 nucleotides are TGTGCCAGCAGTTACATCGACAGGGACTGGGGCTACACCTTC.

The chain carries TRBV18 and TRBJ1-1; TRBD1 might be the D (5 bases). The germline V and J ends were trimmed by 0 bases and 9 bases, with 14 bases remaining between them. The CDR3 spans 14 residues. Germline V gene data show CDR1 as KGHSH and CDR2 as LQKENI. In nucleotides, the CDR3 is TGTGCCAGCTCACCACCCCAGGGACTAACGAAAGCTTTCTTT. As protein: CASSPPQGLTKAFF.

CDR3 DNA: TGTGCCAGCACGCCCCTCAGTGGGAACACTGAAGCTTTCTTT. This codes for CASTPLSGNTEAFF. The rearrangement links TRBV11-2 to TRBJ1-1; D is ambiguous. The CDR3 has 14 residues. Trimming took off 7 bases at V and 1 base at J, with 13 bases between the two ends. The V gene's germline CDR1 is SGHAT and CDR2 FQNNGV. Together with reference TRBV11-2 and TRBJ1-1, the CDR3 gives the full variable domain: EAGVAQSPRYKIIEKRQSVAFWCNPISGHATLYWYQQILGQGPKLLIQFQNNGVVDDSQLPKDRFSAERLKGVDSTLKIQPAKLEDSAVYLCASTPLSGNTEAFFGQGTRLTVV.

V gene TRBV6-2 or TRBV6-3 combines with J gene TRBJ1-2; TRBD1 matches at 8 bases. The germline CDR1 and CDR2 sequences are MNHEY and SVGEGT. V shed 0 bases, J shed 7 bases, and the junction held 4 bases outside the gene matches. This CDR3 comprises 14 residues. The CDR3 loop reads CASSYSDRVSGYTF. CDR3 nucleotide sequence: TGTGCCAGCAGTTACTCGGACAGGGTCTCTGGCTACACCTTC.

In DNA, the CDR3 is TGTGCCAGTAGTCCCAGCTGGGACAGGTATGGCTACACCTTC. Translated, it gives CASSPSWDRYGYTF. The chain joins TRBV19 to TRBJ1-2; 8 positions match TRBD1. Germline loops: CDR1 LNHDA, CDR2 SQIVND (reference sequence). The CDR3 has 14 amino acids. V was clipped by 5 bases and J by 5 bases; unmatched bases: 7.

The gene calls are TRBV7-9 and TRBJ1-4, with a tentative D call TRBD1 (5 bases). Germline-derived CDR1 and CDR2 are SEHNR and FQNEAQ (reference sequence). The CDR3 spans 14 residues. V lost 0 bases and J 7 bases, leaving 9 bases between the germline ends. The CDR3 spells CASSLAREGEKLFF. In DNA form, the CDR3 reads TGTGCCAGCAGCTTAGCCAGGGAGGGTGAAAAACTGTTTTTT.

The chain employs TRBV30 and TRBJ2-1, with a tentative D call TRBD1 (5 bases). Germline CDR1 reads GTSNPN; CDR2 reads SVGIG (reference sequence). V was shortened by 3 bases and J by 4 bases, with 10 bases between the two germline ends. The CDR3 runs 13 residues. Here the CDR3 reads CAWRDDSYNEQFF. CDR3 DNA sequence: TGTGCCTGGAGGGACGACAGTTACAATGAGCAGTTCTTC.

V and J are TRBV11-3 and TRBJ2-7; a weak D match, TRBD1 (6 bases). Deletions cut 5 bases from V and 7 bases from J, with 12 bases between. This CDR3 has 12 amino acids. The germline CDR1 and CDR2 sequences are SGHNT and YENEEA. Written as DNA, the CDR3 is TGTGCCAGCAGCCAACAGGGTCGGGAGCAGTACTTC. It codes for CASSQQGREQYF.

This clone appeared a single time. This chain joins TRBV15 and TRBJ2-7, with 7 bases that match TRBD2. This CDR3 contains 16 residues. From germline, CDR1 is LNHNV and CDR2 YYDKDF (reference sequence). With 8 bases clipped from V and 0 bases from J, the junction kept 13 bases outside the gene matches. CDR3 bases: TGTGCCACCTCAAGAAAGGGGCGGGGGAGCTCCTACGAGCAGTACTTC. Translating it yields CATSRKGRGSSYEQYF. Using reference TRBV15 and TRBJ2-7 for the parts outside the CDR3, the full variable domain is DAMVIQNPRYQVTQFGKPVTLSCSQTLNHNVMYWYQQKSSQAPKLLFHYYDKDFNNEADTPDNFQSRRPNTSFCFLDIRSPGLGDTAMYLCATSRKGRGSSYEQYFGPGTRLTVT.

CDR3 loop: CASRGAGTEAFF. DNA of the CDR3: TGTGCCAGCAGGGGCGCGGGGACTGAAGCTTTCTTT. The gene calls are TRBV28 and TRBJ1-1; the D is unclear. CDR1 MDHEN and CDR2 SYDVKM come from the germline V gene. Trimming pared 6 bases from V and 5 bases from J, leaving 10 bases between. The CDR3 sequence is 12 residues long.

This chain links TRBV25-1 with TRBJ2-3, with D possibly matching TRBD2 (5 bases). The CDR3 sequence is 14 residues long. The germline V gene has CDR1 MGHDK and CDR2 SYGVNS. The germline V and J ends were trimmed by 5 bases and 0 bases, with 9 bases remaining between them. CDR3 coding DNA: TGTGCCAGCAGTTTCCTAGCAAGCACAGATACGCAGTATTTT. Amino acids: CASSFLASTDTQYF.

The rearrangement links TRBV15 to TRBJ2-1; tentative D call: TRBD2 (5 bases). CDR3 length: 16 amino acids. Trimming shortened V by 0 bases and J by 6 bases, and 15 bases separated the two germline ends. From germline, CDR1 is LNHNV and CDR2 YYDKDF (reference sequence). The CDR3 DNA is TGTGCCACCAGCAGAGAGTCGGTAGCGAGATCCAATGAGCAGTTCTTC. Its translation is CATSRESVARSNEQFF.